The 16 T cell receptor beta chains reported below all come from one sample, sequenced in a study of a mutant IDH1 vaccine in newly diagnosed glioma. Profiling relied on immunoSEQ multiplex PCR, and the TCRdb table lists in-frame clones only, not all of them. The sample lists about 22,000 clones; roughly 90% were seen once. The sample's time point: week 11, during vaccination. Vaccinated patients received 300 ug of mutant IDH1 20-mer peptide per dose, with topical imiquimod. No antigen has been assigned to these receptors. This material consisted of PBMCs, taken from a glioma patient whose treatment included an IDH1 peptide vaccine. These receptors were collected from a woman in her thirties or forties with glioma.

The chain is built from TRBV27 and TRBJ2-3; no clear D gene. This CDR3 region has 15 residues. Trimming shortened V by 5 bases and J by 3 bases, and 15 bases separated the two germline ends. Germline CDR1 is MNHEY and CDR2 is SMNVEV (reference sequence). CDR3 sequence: CASSLTRAKTDTQYF. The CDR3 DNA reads TGTGCCAGCAGTCTAACCAGAGCAAAGACAGATACGCAGTATTTT.

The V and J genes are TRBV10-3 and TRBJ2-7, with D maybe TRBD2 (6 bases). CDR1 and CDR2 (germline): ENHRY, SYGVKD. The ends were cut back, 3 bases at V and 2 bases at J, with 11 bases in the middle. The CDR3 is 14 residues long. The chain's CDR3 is CAISERREAYEQYF. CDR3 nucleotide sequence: TGTGCCATCAGTGAACGGCGGGAAGCCTACGAGCAGTACTTC.

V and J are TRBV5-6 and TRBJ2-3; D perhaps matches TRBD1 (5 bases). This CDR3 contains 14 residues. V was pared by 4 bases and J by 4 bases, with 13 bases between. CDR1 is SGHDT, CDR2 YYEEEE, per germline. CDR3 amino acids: CASSPTDSADTQYF. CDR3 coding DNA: TGTGCCAGCAGCCCGACCGACAGTGCAGATACGCAGTATTTT.

This chain's CDR3 is CSAKADSEAFF. The CDR3 nucleotides read TGCAGTGCCAAGGCGGACAGTGAAGCTTTCTTT. The rearrangement joins TRBV20-1 to TRBJ1-1; TRBD1 might be the D (6 bases). Trimming took off 6 bases at V and 7 bases at J, with 12 bases between the two ends. The CDR3 contains 11 residues. Germline V gives CDR1 DFQATT, CDR2 SNEGSKA (reference sequence).

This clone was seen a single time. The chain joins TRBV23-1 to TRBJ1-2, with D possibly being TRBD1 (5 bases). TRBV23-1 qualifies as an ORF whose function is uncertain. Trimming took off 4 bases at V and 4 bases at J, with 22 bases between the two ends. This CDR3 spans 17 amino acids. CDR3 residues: CASSLRLCRPRAYGYTF. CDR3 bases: TGCGCCAGCAGTCTACGACTCTGTAGGCCCAGGGCCTATGGCTACACCTTC.

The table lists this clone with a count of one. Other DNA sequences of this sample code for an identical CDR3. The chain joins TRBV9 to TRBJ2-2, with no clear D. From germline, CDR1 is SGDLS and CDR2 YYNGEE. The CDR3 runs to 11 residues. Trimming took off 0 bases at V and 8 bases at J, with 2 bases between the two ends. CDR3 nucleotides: TGTGCCAGCAGCGTAGGTGGGGAGCTGTTTTTT. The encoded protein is CASSVGGELFF. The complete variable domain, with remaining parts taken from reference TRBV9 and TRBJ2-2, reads DSGVTQTPKHLITATGQRVTLRCSPRSGDLSVYWYQQSLDQGLQFLIQYYNGEERAKGNILERFSAQQFPDLHSELNLSSLELGDSALYFCASSVGGELFFGEGSRLTVL.

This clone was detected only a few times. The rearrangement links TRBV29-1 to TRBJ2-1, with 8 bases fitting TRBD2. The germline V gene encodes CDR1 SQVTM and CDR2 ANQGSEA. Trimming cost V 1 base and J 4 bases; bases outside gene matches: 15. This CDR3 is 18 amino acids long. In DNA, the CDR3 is TGCAGCGTTGAAGGACTAGCGAGAGTTAAATATTCTTACAATGAGCAGTTCTTC. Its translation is CSVEGLARVKYSYNEQFF.

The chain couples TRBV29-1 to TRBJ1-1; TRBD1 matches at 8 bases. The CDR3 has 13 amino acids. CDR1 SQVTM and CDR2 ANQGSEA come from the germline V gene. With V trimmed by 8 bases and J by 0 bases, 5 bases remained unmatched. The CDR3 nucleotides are TGCAGCACTAGACAGGGGATGAACACTGAAGCTTTCTTT. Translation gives CSTRQGMNTEAFF.

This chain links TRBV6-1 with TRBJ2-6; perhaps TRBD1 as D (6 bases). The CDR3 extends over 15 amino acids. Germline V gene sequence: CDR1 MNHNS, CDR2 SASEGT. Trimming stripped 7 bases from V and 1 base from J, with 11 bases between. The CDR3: CASNPQGSGANVLTF. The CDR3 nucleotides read TGTGCCAGCAATCCTCAGGGGTCTGGGGCCAACGTCCTGACTTTC.

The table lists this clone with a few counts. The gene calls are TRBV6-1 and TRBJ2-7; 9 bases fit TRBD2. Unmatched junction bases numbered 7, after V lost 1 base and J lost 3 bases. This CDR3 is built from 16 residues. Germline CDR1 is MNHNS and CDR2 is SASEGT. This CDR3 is CASSEGTGTSIYEQYF. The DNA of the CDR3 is TGTGCCAGCAGTGAAGGAACCGGGACTAGCATCTACGAGCAGTACTTC.

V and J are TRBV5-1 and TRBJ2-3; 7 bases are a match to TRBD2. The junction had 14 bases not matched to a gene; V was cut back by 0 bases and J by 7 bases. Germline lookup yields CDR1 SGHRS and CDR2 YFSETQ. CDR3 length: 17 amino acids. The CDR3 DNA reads TGCGCCAGCAGCTTGGATCTGACTAGCCATTTCACGAATACGCAGTATTTT. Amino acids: CASSLDLTSHFTNTQYF.

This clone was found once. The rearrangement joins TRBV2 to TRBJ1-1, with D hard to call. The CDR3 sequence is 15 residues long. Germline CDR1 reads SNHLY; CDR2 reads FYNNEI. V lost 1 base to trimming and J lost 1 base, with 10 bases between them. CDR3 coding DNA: TGTGCCAGCAGTGAAGTTCTTTGGGGGAACACTGAAGCTTTCTTT. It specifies CASSEVLWGNTEAFF.

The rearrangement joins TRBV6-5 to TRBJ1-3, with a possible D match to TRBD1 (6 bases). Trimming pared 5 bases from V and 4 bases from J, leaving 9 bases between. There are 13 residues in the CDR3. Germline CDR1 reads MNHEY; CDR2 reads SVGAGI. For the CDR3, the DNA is TGTGCCAGCAGTCCCGACAGGGGAAACACCATATATTTT. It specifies CASSPDRGNTIYF.

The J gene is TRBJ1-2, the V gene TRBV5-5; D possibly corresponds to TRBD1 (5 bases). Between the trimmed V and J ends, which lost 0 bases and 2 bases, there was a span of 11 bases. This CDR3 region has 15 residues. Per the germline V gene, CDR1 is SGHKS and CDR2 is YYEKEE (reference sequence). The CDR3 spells CASSLAGTVNYGYTF. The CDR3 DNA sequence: TGTGCCAGCAGCTTGGCCGGGACGGTCAACTATGGCTACACCTTC.

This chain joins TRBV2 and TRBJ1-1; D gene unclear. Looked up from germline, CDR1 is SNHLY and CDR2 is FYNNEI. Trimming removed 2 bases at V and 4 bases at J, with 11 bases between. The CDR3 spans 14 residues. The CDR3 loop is CASSEWPRSTEAFF. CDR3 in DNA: TGTGCCAGCAGTGAATGGCCCAGGAGCACTGAAGCTTTCTTT.

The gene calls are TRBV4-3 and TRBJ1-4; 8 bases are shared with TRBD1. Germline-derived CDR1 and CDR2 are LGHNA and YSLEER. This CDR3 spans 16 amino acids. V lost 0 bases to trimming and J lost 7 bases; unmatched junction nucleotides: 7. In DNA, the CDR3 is TGCGCCAGCAGCCAAGAAGTCAGGGGGCGCAGTGAAAAACTGTTTTTT. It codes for CASSQEVRGRSEKLFF.